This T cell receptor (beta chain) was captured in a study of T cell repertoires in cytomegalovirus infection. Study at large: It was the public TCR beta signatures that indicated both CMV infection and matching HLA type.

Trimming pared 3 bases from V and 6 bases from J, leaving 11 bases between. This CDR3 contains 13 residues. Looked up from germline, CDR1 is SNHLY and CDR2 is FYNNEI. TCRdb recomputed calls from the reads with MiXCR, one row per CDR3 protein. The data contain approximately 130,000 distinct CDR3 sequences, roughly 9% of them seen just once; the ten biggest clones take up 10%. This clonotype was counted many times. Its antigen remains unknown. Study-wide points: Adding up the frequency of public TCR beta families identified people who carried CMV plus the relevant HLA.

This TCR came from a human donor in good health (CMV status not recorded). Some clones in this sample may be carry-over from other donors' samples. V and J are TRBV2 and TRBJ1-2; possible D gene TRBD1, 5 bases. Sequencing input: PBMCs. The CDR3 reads CASSDGREHGYTF. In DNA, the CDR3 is TGTGCCAGCAGTGACGGCAGGGAACATGGCTACACCTTC. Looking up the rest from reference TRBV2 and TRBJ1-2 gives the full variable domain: EPEVTQTPSHQVTQMGQEVILRCVPISNHLYFYWYRQILGQKVEFLVSFYNNEISEKSEIFDDQFSVERPDGSNFTLKIRSTKLEDSAMYFCASSDGREHGYTFGSGTRLTVV.